The rows below give T cell receptor beta chains drawn from one sample of a study of human T cells and chemical hapten exposure. One entry per CDR3 protein, called by TCRdb with MiXCR from the 5' RACE reads. This sample carries 130,000 or so distinct CDR3 sequences, roughly 4% of them seen once, and the ten largest clones take 1.3% to 1.5%. These receptors came from a female donor in good health. The CDR3 runs from the conserved cysteine through the conserved F or W. The D gene is left open where the match is weak. Rows give clone size only sometimes, using once, few, many, or a class for an expanded clone.

D gene,V gene,clone size,J gene,CDR3 protein,CDR3 DNA
.,TRBV25-1,many,TRBJ2-2,CASSSAYLSGTGELFF,TGTGCCAGCAGTTCGGCCTACCTCTCGGGCACCGGGGAGCTGTTTTTT
TRBD1,TRBV15,many,TRBJ2-4,CATSRTGAGNIQYF,TGTGCCACCAGCAGAACAGGGGCGGGAAACATTCAGTACTTC
TRBD2,TRBV6-1,few,TRBJ2-1,CASLGGAYSYNEQFF,TGTGCCAGCCTCGGGGGGGCCTACTCCTACAATGAGCAGTTCTTC
TRBD2,TRBV24-1,.,TRBJ2-1,CATSSGPSEGHEQFF,TGTGCCACCTCTAGCGGGCCGTCAGAGGGTCATGAGCAGTTCTTC
.,TRBV6-5,many,TRBJ1-5,CASRGRAGQPQHF,TGTGCCAGCAGGGGAAGGGCTGGTCAGCCCCAGCATTTT
.,TRBV5-1,many,TRBJ2-7,CASSLTLGYEQYF,TGCGCCAGCAGCCTCACCCTAGGATACGAGCAGTACTTC
.,TRBV28,few,TRBJ1-1,CASNQNTEAFF,TGTGCCAGCAATCAGAACACTGAAGCTTTCTTT
.,TRBV4-2,many,TRBJ1-1,CASSQDGSDTEAFF,TGTGCCAGCAGCCAAGATGGGAGCGACACTGAAGCTTTCTTT
.,TRBV29-1,.,TRBJ2-5,CSANFRVLGVTQYF,TGCAGCGCTAATTTCAGGGTCCTCGGGGTAACCCAGTACTTC
.,TRBV7-2,many,TRBJ1-6,CASSSGGFLGSPLHF,TGTGCCAGCAGCTCCGGCGGGTTCCTGGGTTCACCCCTCCACTTT
.,TRBV6-5,many,TRBJ2-1,CASSYGIFVEQFF,TGTGCCAGCAGTTACGGTATCTTCGTTGAGCAGTTCTTC
.,TRBV18,many,TRBJ1-2,CASSPPWAVNYGYTF,TGTGCCAGCTCACCACCCTGGGCGGTCAACTATGGCTACACCTTC
TRBD1,TRBV7-2,many,TRBJ2-1,CASRYFGTGFLGASGRENEQFF,TGTGCCAGCAGATACTTCGGGACAGGGTTTTTAGGAGCCTCCGGCCGTGAAAATGAGCAGTTCTTC
TRBD1,TRBV28,many,TRBJ1-5,CASSLRAASVSRGTQHF,TGTGCCAGCAGTTTGAGGGCCGCCTCCGTATCCAGGGGGACCCAGCATTTT
TRBD1,TRBV20-1,many,TRBJ2-5,CSARPPGGGGTQYF,TGCAGTGCTAGACCCCCAGGGGGCGGCGGGACCCAGTACTTC
.,TRBV16,many,TRBJ1-3,CASSLSTGNTIYF,TGTGCCAGCAGTCTATCCACTGGAAACACCATATATTTT
TRBD2,TRBV5-1,.,TRBJ2-3,CASSPIAGVANTQYF,TGCGCCAGCAGCCCGATAGCGGGGGTGGCCAATACGCAGTATTTT
TRBD2,TRBV20-1,many,TRBJ2-1,CSAREAFSGGKNEQFF,TGCAGTGCTAGAGAAGCCTTTAGCGGGGGGAAAAATGAGCAGTTCTTC
.,TRBV12-3/TRBV12-4,many,TRBJ2-3,CASSLDMGDTQYF,TGTGCCAGCAGTTTAGATATGGGAGATACGCAGTATTTT
.,TRBV7-9,many,TRBJ2-3,CASSFGELHSTDTQYF,TGTGCCAGCAGCTTCGGGGAGCTCCACAGCACAGATACGCAGTATTTT